This TCR beta chain appears in the sequencing data of a study of blood T cell repertoires in COVID-19. Overall study context: Samples taken during acute and convalescent COVID-19 were collected in the United States, Italy and Spain. T cells, B-cell-depleted T cells, or PBMCs supplied cDNA or gDNA.

In the original workflow: For nucleated cells, counts were estimated from reference gene primer amplification. TCRdb keeps only in-frame clones here, not all; method: immunoSEQ multiplex PCR. V and J calls plus clone size are reproduced from that table; the DNA served to infer D and trimming. This table holds about 200,000 clones, roughly 90% found once. Looked up from germline, CDR1 is MNHEY and CDR2 is SVGAGI. With 6 bases removed from V and 4 bases from J, the gap between germline ends came to 15 bases. This CDR3 region has 14 residues. What was sequenced was peripheral blood. The chain has TRBV6-5 and TRBJ1-1; possibly TRBD1 for D (5 bases). The source of this sequence is a young man with active or convalescent COVID-19. CDR3 region: CASSRGHSSTEAFF. The CDR3 DNA reads as TGTGCCAGCAGCAGAGGACATTCAAGCACTGAAGCTTTCTTT.